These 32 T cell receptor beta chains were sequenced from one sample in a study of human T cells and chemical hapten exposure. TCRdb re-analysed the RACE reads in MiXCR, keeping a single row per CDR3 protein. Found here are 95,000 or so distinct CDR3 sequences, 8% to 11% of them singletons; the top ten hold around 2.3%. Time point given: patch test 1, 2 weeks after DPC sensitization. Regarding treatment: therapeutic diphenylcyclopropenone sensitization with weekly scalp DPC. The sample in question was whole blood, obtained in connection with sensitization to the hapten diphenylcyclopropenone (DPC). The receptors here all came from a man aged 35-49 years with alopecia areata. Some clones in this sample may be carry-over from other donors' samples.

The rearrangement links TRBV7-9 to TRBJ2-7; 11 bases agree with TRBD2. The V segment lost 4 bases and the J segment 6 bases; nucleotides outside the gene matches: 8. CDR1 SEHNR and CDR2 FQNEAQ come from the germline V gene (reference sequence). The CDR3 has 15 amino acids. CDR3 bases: TGTGCCAGCAGCTGGGGCACTAGCGGGAGAAGCGAGCAGTACGTC. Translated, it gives CASSWGTSGRSEQYV.

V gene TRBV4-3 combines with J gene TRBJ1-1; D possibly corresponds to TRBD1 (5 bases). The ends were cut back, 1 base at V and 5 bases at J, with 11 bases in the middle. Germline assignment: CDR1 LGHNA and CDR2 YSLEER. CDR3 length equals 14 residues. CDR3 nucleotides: TGCGCCAGCAGCCAAGCGGGCAGGGATACTGAAGCTTTCTTT. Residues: CASSQAGRDTEAFF.

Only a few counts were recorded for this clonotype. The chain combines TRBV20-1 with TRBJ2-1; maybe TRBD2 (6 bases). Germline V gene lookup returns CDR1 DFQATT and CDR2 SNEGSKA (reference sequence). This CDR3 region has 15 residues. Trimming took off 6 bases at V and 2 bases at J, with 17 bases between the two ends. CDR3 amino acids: CSAGWYGSPYNEQFF. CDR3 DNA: TGCAGTGCAGGGTGGTACGGGAGCCCCTACAATGAGCAGTTCTTC.

The chain's CDR3 is CASSPSWGRPSTDTQYF. The CDR3 DNA reads as TGTGCCAGCAGCCCCTCGTGGGGGAGACCTAGCACAGATACGCAGTATTTT. This chain joins TRBV7-2 and TRBJ2-3, with D perhaps given as TRBD1 or TRBD2 (5 bases each). Germline lookup yields CDR1 SGHTA and CDR2 FQGNSA. Between the trimmed V and J ends, which lost 5 bases and 0 bases, there was a span of 18 bases. CDR3 length equals 17 residues. The variable domain in full, with the rest retrieved from reference TRBV7-2 and TRBJ2-3, is GAGVSQSPSNKVTEKGKDVELRCDPISGHTALYWYRQSLGQGLEFLIYFQGNSAPDKSGLPSDRFSAERTGGSVSTLTIQRTQQEDSAVYLCASSPSWGRPSTDTQYFGPGTRLTVL.

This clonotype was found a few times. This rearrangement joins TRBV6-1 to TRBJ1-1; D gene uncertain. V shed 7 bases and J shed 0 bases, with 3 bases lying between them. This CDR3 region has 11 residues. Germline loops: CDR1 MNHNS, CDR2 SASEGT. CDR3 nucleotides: TGTGCCAGCACCCTGAACACTGAAGCTTTCTTT. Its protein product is CASTLNTEAFF.

CDR3 in amino acids: CASSSLGGGSSYNEQFF. The CDR3, as DNA: TGTGCCAGCAGTTCCCTCGGCGGGGGGAGCTCCTACAATGAGCAGTTCTTC. This chain links TRBV28 with TRBJ2-1, with 8 bases lining up with TRBD2. V shed 4 bases and J 0 bases; nucleotides not matched to a gene: 8. The length of the CDR3 is 17 residues. Germline CDR1 MDHEN, CDR2 SYDVKM.

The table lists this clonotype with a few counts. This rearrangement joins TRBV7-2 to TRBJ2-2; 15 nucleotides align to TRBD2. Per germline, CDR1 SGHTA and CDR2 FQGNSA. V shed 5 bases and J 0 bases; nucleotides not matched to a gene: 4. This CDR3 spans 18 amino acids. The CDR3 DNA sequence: TGTGCCAGCAGCCGGGGACTAGCGGGAGGAGCGAACACCGGGGAGCTGTTTTTT. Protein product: CASSRGLAGGANTGELFF. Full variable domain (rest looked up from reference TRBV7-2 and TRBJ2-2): GAGVSQSPSNKVTEKGKDVELRCDPISGHTALYWYRQSLGQGLEFLIYFQGNSAPDKSGLPSDRFSAERTGGSVSTLTIQRTQQEDSAVYLCASSRGLAGGANTGELFFGEGSRLTVL.

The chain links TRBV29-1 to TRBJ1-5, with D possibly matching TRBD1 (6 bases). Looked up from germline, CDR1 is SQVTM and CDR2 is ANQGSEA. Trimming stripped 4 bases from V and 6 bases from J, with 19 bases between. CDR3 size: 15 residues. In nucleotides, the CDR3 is TGCAGCGTTGGCATGGCGGGGGCGCATGGTCAGCCCCAGCATTTT. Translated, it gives CSVGMAGAHGQPQHF.

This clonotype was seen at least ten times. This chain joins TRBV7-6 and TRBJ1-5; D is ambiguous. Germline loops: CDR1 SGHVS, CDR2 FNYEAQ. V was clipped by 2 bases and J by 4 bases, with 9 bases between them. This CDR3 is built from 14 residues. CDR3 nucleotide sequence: TGTGCCAGCAGCTTAAACAGCCTTAATCAGCCCCAGCATTTT. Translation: CASSLNSLNQPQHF.

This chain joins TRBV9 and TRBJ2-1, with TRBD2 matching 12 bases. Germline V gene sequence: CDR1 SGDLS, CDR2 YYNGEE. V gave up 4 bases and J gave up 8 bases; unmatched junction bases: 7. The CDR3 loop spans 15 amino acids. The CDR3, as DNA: TGTGCCAGCAGCCTAGCGGGAGGGCCCCGCGATGAGCAGTTCTTC. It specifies CASSLAGGPRDEQFF. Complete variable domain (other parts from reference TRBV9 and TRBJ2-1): DSGVTQTPKHLITATGQRVTLRCSPRSGDLSVYWYQQSLDQGLQFLIQYYNGEERAKGNILERFSAQQFPDLHSELNLSSLELGDSALYFCASSLAGGPRDEQFFGPGTRLTVL.

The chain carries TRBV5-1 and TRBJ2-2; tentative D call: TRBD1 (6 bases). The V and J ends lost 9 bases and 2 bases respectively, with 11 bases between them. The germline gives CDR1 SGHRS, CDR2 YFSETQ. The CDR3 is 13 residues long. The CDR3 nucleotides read TGCGCCAAACCGGGACAAAACACCGGGGAGCTGTTTTTT. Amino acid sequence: CAKPGQNTGELFF.

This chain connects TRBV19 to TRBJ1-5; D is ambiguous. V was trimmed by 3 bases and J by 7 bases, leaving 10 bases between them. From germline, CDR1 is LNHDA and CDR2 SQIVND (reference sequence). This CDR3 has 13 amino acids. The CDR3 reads CASSMVTGQPQHF. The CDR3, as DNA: TGTGCCAGTAGTATGGTGACGGGACAGCCCCAGCATTTT.

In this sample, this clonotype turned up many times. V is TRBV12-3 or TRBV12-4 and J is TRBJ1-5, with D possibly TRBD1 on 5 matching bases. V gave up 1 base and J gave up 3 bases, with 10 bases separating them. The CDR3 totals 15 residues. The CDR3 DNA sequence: TGTGCCAGCAGTTTAGGGTGGGGGGACAATCAGCCCCAGCATTTT. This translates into CASSLGWGDNQPQHF.

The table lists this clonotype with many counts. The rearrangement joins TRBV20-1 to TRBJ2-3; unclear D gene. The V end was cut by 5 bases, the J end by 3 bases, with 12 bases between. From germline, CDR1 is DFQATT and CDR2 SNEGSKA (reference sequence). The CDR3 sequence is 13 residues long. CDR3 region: CSALEGLTDTQYF. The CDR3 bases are TGCAGTGCTCTTGAAGGATTGACAGATACGCAGTATTTT.

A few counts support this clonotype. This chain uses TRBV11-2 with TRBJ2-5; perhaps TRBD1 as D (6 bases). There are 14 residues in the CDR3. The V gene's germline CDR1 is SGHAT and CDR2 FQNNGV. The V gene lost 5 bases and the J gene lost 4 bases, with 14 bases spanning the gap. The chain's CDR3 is CASSVQGVLETQYF. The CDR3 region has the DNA TGTGCCAGCAGCGTACAGGGCGTGTTAGAGACCCAGTACTTC.

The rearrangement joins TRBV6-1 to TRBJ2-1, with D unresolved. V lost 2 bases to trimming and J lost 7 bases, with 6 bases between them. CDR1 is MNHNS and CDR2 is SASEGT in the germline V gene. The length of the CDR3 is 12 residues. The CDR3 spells CASSEKRNEQFF. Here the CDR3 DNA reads TGTGCCAGCAGTGAAAAAAGGAATGAGCAGTTCTTC.

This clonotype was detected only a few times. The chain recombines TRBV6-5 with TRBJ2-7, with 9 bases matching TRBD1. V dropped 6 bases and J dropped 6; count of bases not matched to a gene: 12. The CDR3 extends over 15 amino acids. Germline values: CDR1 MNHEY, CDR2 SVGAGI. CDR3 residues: CASSHGEQGAGEQYV. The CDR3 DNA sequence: TGTGCCAGCAGCCATGGAGAACAGGGGGCTGGCGAGCAGTACGTC.

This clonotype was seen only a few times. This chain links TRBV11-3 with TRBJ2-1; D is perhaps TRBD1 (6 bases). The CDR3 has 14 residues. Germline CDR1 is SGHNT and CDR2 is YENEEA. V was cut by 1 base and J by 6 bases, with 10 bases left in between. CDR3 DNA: TGTGCCAGCAGCTTAGGGCTCAGGGGCAATGAGCAGTTCTTC. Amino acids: CASSLGLRGNEQFF.

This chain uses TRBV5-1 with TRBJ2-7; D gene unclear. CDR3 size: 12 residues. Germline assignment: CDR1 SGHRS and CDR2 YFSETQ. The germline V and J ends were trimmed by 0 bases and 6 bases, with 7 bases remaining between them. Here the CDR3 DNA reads TGCGCCAGCAGCTTGGTTCTGGGCGAGCAGTACTTC. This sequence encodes CASSLVLGEQYF.

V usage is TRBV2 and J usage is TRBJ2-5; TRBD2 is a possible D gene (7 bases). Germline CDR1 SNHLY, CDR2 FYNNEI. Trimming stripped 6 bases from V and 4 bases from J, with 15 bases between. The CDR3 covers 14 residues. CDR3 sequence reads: CASREGGGGETQYF. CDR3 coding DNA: TGTGCCAGCAGAGAGGGGGGGGGTGGAGAGACCCAGTACTTC.

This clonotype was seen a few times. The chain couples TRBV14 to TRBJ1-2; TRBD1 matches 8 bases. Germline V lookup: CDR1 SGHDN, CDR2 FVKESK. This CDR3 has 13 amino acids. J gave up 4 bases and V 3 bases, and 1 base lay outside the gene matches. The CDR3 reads CASSQDRAYGYTF. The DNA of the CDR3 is TGTGCCAGCAGCCAGGACAGGGCCTATGGCTACACCTTC. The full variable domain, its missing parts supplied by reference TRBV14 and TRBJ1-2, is EAGVTQFPSHSVIEKGQTVTLRCDPISGHDNLYWYRRVMGKEIKFLLHFVKESKQDESGMPNNRFLAERTGGTYSTLKVQPAELEDSGVYFCASSQDRAYGYTFGSGTRLTVV.

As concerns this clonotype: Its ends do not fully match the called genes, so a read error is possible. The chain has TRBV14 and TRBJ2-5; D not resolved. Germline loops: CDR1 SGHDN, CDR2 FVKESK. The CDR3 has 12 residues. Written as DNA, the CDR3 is TGTGCCAGCAGCCCATCAGCAGAGACCCAGAACTTC. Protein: CASSPSAETQNF.

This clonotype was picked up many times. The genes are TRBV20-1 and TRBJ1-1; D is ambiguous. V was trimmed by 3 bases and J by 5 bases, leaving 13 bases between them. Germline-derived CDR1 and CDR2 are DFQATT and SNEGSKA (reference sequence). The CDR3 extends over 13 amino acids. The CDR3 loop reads CSARSGWRTEAFF. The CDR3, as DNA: TGCAGTGCTAGGTCGGGTTGGCGGACTGAAGCTTTCTTT.

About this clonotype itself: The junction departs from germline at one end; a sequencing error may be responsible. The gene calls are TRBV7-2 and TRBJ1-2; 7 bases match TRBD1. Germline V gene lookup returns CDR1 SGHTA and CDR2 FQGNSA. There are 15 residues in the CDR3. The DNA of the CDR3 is TGTGCCAGCAGCTTAGAGACAGGGTTAAACTATGGCCACACCTTC. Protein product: CASSLETGLNYGHTF.

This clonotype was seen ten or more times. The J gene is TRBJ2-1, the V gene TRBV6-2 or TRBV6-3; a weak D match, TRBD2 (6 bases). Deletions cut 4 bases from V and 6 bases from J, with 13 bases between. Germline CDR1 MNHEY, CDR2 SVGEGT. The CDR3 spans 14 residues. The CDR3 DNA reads TGTGCCAGCAGTTTCTCCGGGACTTCCAATGAGCAGTTCTTC. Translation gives CASSFSGTSNEQFF.

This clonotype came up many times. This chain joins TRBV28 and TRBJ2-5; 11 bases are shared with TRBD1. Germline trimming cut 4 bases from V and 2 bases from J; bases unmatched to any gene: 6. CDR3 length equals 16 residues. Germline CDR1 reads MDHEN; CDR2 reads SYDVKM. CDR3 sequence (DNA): TGTGCCAGCAGTTCCTACCGGGACAGGGGGCAAGAGACCCAGTACTTC. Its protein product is CASSSYRDRGQETQYF.

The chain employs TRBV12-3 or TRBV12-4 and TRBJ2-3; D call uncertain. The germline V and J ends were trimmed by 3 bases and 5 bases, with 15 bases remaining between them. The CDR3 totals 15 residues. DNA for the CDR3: TGTGCCAGCAGTTTCGACGTCCTCAGAAAAGATACGCAGTATTTT. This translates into CASSFDVLRKDTQYF.

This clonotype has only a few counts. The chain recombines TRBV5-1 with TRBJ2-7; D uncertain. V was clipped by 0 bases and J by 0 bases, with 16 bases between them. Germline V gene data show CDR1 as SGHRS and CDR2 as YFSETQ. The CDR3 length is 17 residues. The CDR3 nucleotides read TGCGCCAGCAGCTTGGAGGCCAGCCTAACGAGCTCCTACGAGCAGTACTTC. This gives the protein CASSLEASLTSSYEQYF.

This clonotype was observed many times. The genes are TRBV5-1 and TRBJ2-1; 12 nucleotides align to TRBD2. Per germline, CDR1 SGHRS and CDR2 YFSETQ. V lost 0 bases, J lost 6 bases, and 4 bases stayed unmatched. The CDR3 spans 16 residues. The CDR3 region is CASSLAGTSGSNEQFF. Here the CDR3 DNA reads TGCGCCAGCAGCTTGGCGGGGACTAGCGGGTCCAATGAGCAGTTCTTC. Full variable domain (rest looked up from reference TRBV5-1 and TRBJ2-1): KAGVTQTPRYLIKTRGQQVTLSCSPISGHRSVSWYQQTPGQGLQFLFEYFSETQRNKGNFPGRFSGRQFSNSRSEMNVSTLELGDSALYLCASSLAGTSGSNEQFFGPGTRLTVL.

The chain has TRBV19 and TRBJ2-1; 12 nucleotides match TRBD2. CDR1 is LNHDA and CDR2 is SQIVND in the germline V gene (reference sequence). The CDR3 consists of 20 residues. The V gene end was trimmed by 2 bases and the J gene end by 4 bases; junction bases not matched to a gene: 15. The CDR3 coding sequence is TGTGCCAGTAGTATAAATGTCCTAGCGGGAGGGCCTAAGGCGTACAATGAGCAGTTCTTC. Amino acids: CASSINVLAGGPKAYNEQFF.

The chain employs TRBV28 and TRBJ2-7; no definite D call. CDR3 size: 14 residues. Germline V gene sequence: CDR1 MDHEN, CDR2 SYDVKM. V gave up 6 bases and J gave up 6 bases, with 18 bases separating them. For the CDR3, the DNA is TGTGCCAGCAGCCCCCCACCTATTCTGGCCGAGCAGTACTTC. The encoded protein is CASSPPPILAEQYF.

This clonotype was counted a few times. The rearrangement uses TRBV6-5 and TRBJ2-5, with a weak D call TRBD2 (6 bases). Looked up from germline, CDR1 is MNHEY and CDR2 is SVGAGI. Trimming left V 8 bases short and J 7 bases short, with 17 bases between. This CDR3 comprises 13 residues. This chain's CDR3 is CASRRERAGTQYF. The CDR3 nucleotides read TGTGCCAGCCGCCGGGAGAGGGCTGGGACCCAGTACTTC.